The rows below give T cell receptor beta chains drawn from one sample of a study of blood T cell repertoires in COVID-19. Assay used: immunoSEQ multiplex PCR; TCRdb lists only in-frame clones, some missing. The table records around 270,000 clones, 80% to 90% of them present only once. The sequencing input was PBMCs or T cells enriched from blood (not recorded which). The receptors come from a woman aged 40 to 55 who had been exposed to COVID-19. The CDR3 runs from the conserved cysteine through the conserved F or W. The order of the fields is V gene, J gene, clone size, D gene, CDR3 protein, CDR3 DNA. D genes are given only for firm matches. Only part of the rows carry a size: once, few, many, or a class if the clone is expanded.

TRBV27	TRBJ2-3	-	-	CASSRQGSVQYF	TGTGCCAGCAGCCGCCAGGGGAGTGTGCAGTATTTT
TRBV9	TRBJ1-3	-	TRBD1	CASSVGTGDNPGNTIYF	TGTGCCAGCAGCGTAGGGACAGGGGATAATCCTGGAAACACCATATATTTT
TRBV25-1	TRBJ1-2	-	-	CASSELTGNYGYTF	TGTGCCAGCAGTGAATTAACAGGGAACTATGGCTACACCTTC
TRBV15	TRBJ2-3	-	TRBD1	CATSIRDRTDTQYF	TGTGCCACCAGCATCCGGGACAGAACAGATACGCAGTATTTT
TRBV3-1/TRBV3-2	TRBJ1-2	-	-	CASSLKGAGAYGYTF	TGTGCCAGCAGCCTTAAAGGGGCAGGGGCCTATGGCTACACCTTC
TRBV5-6	TRBJ2-4	-	TRBD2	CASSDFGLAGGPYIQYF	TGTGCCAGCAGCGATTTCGGACTAGCGGGGGGGCCGTACATTCAGTACTTC
TRBV3-1/TRBV3-2	TRBJ2-3	-	-	CASSQDLGSVTDTQYF	TGTGCCAGCAGCCAAGATTTAGGGAGCGTCACAGATACGCAGTATTTT
TRBV5-1	TRBJ2-5	-	-	CASSLQGETQYF	TGCGCCAGCAGCTTGCAGGGAGAGACCCAGTACTTC
TRBV28	TRBJ2-7	-	-	CASRSGGSSWSGGWYEQYF	TGTGCCAGCAGGTCAGGTGGGTCCTCCTGGTCGGGGGGCTGGTACGAGCAGTACTTC
TRBV9	TRBJ2-3	-	-	CASSPRGAHRDTQYF	TGTGCCAGCAGCCCTCGTGGGGCGCACCGGGATACGCAGTATTTT
TRBV19	TRBJ1-1	-	TRBD1	CASSLQGMNTEAFF	TGTGCCAGTAGCTTACAGGGGATGAACACTGAAGCTTTCTTT
TRBV28	TRBJ2-7	-	-	CASISSFVGQYEQYF	TGTGCCAGCATTTCCTCCTTCGTTGGTCAGTACGAGCAGTACTTC
TRBV28	TRBJ2-3	-	-	CATKIPNTDTQYF	TGTGCCACCAAAATCCCAAACACAGATACGCAGTATTTT
TRBV4-2	TRBJ1-4	-	-	CASSLPPKAFSYATNEKLFF	TGTGCCAGCAGCCTACCGCCAAAAGCATTTTCATATGCAACTAATGAAAAACTGTTTTTT
TRBV9	TRBJ2-1	-	TRBD2	CASSALAGALLEQFF	TGTGCCAGCAGCGCGCTAGCGGGGGCCCTTTTAGAGCAGTTCTTC
TRBV6-2/TRBV6-3	TRBJ1-6	few	-	CASSLPSGGGSPLHF	TGTGCCAGCAGTTTACCGTCCGGGGGGGGTTCACCCCTCCACTTT
TRBV7-4	TRBJ1-4	-	-	CASTPGGGEKLFF	TGTGCCAGCACCCCCGGGGGGGGTGAAAAACTGTTTTTT
TRBV6-5	TRBJ1-4	-	-	CASLSKGGTNEKLFF	TGTGCCAGCCTCTCTAAAGGAGGGACTAATGAAAAACTGTTTTTT
TRBV6-5	TRBJ1-2	-	-	CASSHSLFIGYTF	TGTGCCAGCAGCCACTCTTTGTTTATCGGCTACACCTTC
TRBV27	TRBJ1-1	-	-	CASSQGHTPSMNTEAFF	TGTGCCAGCAGTCAGGGACATACCCCTTCTATGAACACTGAAGCTTTCTTT
TRBV28	TRBJ1-5	-	TRBD1	CASSSRDRPSNQPQHF	TGTGCCAGCAGTTCCCGGGACAGACCTAGCAATCAGCCCCAGCATTTT
TRBV7-9	TRBJ2-3	few	TRBD1	CASSRGQGTDTQYF	TGTGCCAGCAGCAGAGGACAGGGCACAGATACGCAGTATTTT
TRBV7-9	TRBJ1-1	-	-	CASSLTGNAFF	TGTGCCAGCAGCCTCACAGGGAATGCTTTCTTT
TRBV27	TRBJ2-1	-	TRBD2	CASSLSGSWINNEQFF	TGTGCCAGCAGTCTTAGCGGGAGCTGGATCAACAATGAGCAGTTCTTC
TRBV21-1	TRBJ1-5	-	-	CASSRELGAQHF	TGTGCCAGCAGCCGGGAACTGGGAGCCCAGCATTTT
TRBV27	TRBJ2-7	-	-	CASSFAPRDYEQYF	TGTGCCAGCAGTTTTGCCCCTCGGGACTACGAGCAGTACTTC
TRBV24-1	TRBJ2-1	-	-	CATNSAGPWDNEQFF	TGTGCCACTAATTCCGCGGGGCCGTGGGACAATGAGCAGTTCTTC
TRBV28	TRBJ2-2	-	-	CASSPHGTGELFF	TGTGCCAGCAGTCCTCACGGCACCGGGGAGCTGTTTTTT